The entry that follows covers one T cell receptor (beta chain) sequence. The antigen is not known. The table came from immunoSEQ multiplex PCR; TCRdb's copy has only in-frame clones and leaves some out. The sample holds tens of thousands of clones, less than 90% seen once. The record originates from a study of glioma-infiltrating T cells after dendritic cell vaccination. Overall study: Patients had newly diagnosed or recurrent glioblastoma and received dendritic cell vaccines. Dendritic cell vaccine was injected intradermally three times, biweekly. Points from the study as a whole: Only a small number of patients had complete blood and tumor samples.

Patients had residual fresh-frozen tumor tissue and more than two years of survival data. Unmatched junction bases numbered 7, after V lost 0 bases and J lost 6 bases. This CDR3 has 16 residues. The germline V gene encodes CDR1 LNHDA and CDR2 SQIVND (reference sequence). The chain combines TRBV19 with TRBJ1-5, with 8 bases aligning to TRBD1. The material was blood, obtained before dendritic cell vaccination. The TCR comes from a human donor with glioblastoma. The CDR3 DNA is TGTGCCAGTAGTATAGATCATGGACAGGGTCTTCAGCCCCAGCATTTT. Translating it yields CASSIDHGQGLQPQHF.